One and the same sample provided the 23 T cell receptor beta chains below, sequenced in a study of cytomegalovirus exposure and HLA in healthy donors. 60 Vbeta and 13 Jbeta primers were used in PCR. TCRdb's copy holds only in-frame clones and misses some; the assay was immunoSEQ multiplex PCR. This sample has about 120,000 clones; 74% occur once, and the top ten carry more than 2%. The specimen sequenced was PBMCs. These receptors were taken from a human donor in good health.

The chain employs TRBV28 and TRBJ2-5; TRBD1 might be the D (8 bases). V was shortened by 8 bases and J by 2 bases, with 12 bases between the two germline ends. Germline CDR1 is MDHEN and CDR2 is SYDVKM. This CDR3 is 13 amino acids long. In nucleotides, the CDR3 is TGTGCCAGCGGACAGGGACTACAAGAGACCCAGTACTTC. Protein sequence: CASGQGLQETQYF.

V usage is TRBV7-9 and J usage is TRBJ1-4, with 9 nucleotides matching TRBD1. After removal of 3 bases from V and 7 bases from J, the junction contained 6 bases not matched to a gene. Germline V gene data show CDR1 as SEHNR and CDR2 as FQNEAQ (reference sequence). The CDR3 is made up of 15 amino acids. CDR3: CASSFRQGVGEKLFF. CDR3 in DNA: TGTGCCAGCAGCTTTCGACAGGGGGTCGGTGAAAAACTGTTTTTT.

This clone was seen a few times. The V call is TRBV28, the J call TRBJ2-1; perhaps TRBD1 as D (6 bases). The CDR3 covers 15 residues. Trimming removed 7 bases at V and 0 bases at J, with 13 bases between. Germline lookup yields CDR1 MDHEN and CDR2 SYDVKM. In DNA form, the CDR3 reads TGTGCCAGCACCCAGGGGACGGTCTCCTACAATGAGCAGTTCTTC. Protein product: CASTQGTVSYNEQFF. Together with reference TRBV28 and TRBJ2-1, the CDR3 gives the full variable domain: DVKVTQSSRYLVKRTGEKVFLECVQDMDHENMFWYRQDPGLGLRLIYFSYDVKMKEKGDIPEGYSVSREKKERFSLILESASTNQTSMYLCASTQGTVSYNEQFFGPGTRLTVL.

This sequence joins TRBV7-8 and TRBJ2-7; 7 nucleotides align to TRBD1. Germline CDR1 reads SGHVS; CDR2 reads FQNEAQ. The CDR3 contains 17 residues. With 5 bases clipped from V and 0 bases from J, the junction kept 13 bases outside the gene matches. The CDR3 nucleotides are TGTGCCAGCAGCGCGGGCCCGGGACAGATTTACTCCTACGAGCAGTACTTC. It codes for CASSAGPGQIYSYEQYF.

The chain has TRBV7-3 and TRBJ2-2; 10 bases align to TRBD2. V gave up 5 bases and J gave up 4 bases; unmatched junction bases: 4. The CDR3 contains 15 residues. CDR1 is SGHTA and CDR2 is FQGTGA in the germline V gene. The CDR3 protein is CASSPLAGATGELFF. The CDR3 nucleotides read TGTGCCAGCAGCCCCCTAGCGGGGGCCACCGGGGAGCTGTTTTTT.

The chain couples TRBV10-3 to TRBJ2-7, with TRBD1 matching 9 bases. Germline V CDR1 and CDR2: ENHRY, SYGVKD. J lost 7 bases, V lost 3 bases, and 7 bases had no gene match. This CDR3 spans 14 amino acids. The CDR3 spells CAISEAGQGFEQYF. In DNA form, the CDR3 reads TGTGCCATCAGTGAAGCAGGACAGGGGTTTGAGCAGTACTTC.

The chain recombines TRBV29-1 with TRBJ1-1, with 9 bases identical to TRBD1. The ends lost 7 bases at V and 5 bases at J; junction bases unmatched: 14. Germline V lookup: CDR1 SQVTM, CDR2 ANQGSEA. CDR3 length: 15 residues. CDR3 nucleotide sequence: TGCAGCGCCATGGGACAGGGCGGAATTGGGACTGAAGCTTTCTTT. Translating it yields CSAMGQGGIGTEAFF.

Here the CDR3 reads CASSPPGGIGSPLHF. In DNA form, the CDR3 reads TGTGCCAGCAGTCCCCCGGGGGGGATTGGTTCACCCCTCCACTTT. The chain uses TRBV27 and TRBJ1-6; perhaps TRBD1 as D (5 bases). Germline CDR1 is MNHEY and CDR2 is SMNVEV (reference sequence). The CDR3 runs 15 residues. V was clipped by 5 bases and J by 9 bases, with 17 bases between them.

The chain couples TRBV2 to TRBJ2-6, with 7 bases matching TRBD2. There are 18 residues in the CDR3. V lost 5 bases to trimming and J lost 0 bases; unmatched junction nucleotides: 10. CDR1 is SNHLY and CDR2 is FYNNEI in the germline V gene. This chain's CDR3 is CASSRAGSGDSGANVLTF. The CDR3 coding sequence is TGTGCCAGCAGTAGAGCGGGGTCAGGTGACTCTGGGGCCAACGTCCTGACTTTC. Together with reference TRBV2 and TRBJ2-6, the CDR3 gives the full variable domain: EPEVTQTPSHQVTQMGQEVILRCVPISNHLYFYWYRQILGQKVEFLVSFYNNEISEKSEIFDDQFSVERPDGSNFTLKIRSTKLEDSAMYFCASSRAGSGDSGANVLTFGAGSRLTVL.

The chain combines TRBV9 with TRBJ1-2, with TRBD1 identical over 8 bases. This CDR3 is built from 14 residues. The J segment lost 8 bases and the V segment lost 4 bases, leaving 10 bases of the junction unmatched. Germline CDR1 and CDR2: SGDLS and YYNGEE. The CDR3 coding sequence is TGTGCCAGCAGCCGGTCCAGGGGGCAAGAGGGCTACACCTTC. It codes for CASSRSRGQEGYTF. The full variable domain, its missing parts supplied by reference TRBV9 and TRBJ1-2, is DSGVTQTPKHLITATGQRVTLRCSPRSGDLSVYWYQQSLDQGLQFLIQYYNGEERAKGNILERFSAQQFPDLHSELNLSSLELGDSALYFCASSRSRGQEGYTFGSGTRLTVV.

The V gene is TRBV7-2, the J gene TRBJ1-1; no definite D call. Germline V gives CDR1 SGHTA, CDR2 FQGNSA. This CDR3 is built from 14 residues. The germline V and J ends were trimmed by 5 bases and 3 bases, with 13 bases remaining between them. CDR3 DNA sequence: TGTGCCAGCAGCCTAATGTCCGAGTACACTGAAGCTTTCTTT. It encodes CASSLMSEYTEAFF.

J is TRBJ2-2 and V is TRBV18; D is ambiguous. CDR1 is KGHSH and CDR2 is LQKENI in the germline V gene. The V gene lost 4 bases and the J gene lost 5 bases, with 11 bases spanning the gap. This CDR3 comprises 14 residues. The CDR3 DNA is TGTGCCAGCTCACGTAAGGAGTTAACCGGGGAGCTGTTTTTT. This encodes CASSRKELTGELFF.

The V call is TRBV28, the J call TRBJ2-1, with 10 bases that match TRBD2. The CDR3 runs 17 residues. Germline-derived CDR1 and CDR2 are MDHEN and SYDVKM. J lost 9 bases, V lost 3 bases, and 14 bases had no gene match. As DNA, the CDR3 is TGTGCCAGCAGTTTTTCCACGACTAGCGGGCGGAGGGGTGAGCAGTTCTTC. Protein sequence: CASSFSTTSGRRGEQFF.

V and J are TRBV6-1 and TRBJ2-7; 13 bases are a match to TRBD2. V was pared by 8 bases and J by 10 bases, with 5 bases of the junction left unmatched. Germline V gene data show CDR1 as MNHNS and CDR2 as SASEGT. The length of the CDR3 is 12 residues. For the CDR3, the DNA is TGTGCCAGCTCAGGACTAGCGGGAGTACAGTACTTC. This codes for CASSGLAGVQYF.

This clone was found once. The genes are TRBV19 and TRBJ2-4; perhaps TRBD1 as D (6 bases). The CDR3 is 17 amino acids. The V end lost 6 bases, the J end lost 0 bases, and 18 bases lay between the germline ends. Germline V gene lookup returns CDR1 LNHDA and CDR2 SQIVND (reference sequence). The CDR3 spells CASSPGSPRGAKNIQYF. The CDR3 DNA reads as TGTGCCAGTAGCCCGGGGTCCCCCAGGGGAGCCAAAAACATTCAGTACTTC.

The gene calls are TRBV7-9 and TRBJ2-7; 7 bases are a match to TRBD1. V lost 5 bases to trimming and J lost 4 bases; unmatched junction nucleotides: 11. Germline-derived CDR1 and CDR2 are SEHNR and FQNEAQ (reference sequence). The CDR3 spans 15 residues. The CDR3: CASSPVQGLRYEQYF. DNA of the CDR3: TGTGCCAGCAGCCCAGTACAGGGGCTCCGTTACGAGCAGTACTTC.

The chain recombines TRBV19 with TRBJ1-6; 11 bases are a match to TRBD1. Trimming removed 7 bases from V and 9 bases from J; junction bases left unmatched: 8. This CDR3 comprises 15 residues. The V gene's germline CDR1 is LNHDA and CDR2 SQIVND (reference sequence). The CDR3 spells CASTEPGTGGSPLHF. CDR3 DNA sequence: TGTGCCAGTACTGAACCCGGGACAGGGGGTTCACCCCTCCACTTT. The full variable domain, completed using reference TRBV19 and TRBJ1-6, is DGGITQSPKYLFRKEGQNVTLSCEQNLNHDAMYWYRQDPGQGLRLIYYSQIVNDFQKGDIAEGYSVSREKKESFPLTVTSAQKNPTAFYLCASTEPGTGGSPLHFGNGTRLTVT.

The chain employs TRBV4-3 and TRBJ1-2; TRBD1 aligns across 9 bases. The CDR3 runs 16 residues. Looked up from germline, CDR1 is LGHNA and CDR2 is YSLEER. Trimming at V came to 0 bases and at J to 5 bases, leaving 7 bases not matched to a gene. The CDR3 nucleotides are TGCGCCAGCAGCCAAGACCGGGACAGGGAAATATATGGCTACACCTTC. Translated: CASSQDRDREIYGYTF.

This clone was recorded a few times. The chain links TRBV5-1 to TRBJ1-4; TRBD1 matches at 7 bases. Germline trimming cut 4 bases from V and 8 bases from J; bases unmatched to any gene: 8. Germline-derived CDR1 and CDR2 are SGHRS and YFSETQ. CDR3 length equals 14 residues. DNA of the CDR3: TGCGCCAGCAGCCTACCCGGGACAGAAGAAAAACTGTTTTTT. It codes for CASSLPGTEEKLFF. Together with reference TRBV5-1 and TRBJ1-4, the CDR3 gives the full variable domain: KAGVTQTPRYLIKTRGQQVTLSCSPISGHRSVSWYQQTPGQGLQFLFEYFSETQRNKGNFPGRFSGRQFSNSRSEMNVSTLELGDSALYLCASSLPGTEEKLFFGSGTQLSVL.

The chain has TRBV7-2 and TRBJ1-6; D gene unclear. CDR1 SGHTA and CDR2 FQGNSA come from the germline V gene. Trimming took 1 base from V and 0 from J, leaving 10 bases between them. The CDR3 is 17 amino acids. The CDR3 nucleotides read TGTGCCAGCAGCTTAGGAGGCGGGAGCTCCTATAATTCACCCCTCCACTTT. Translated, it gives CASSLGGGSSYNSPLHF. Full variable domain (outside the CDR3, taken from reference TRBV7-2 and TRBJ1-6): GAGVSQSPSNKVTEKGKDVELRCDPISGHTALYWYRQSLGQGLEFLIYFQGNSAPDKSGLPSDRFSAERTGGSVSTLTIQRTQQEDSAVYLCASSLGGGSSYNSPLHFGNGTRLTVT.

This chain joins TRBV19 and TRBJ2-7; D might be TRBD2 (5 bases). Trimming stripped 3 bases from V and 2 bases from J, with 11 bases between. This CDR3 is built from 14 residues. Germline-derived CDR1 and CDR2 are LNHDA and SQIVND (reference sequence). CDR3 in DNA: TGTGCCAGTAGTATTCTTGGGGAGCCCTACGAGCAGTACTTC. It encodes CASSILGEPYEQYF.

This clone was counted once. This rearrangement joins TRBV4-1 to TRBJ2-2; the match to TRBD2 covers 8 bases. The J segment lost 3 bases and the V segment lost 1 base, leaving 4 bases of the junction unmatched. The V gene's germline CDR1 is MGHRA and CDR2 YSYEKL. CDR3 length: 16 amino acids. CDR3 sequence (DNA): TGCGCCAGCAGCCAAGCACTAGCGGATTACACCGGGGAGCTGTTTTTT. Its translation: CASSQALADYTGELFF.

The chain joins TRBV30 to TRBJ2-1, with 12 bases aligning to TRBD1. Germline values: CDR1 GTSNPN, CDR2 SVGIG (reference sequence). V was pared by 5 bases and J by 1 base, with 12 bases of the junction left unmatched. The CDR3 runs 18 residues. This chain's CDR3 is CAWVNRDRGPSSYNEQFF. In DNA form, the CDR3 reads TGTGCCTGGGTAAACCGGGACAGGGGGCCCTCATCCTACAATGAGCAGTTCTTC. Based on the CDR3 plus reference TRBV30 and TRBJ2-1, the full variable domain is SQTIHQWPATLVQPVGSPLSLECTVEGTSNPNLYWYRQAAGRGLQLLFYSVGIGQISSEVPQNLSASRPQDRQFILSSKKLLLSDSGFYLCAWVNRDRGPSSYNEQFFGPGTRLTVL.